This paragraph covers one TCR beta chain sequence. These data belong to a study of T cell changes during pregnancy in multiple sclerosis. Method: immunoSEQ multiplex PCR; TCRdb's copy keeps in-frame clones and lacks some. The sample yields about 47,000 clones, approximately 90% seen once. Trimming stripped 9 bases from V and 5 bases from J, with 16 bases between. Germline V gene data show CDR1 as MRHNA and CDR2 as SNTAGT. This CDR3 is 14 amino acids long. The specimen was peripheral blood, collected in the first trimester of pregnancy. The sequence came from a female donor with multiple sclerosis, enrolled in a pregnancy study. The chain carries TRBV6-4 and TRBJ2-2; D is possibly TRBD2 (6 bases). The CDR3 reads CASGRDLTTGELFF. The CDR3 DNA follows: TGTGCCAGTGGCCGGGACTTAACTACCGGGGAGCTGTTTTTT.